The 20 T cell receptor beta chains presented below share a single source sample, sequenced in a study of blood T cells in healthy people across ages. Then a second PCR, running roughly 7 to 11 cycles, was carried out with a sample-barcoded 5' primer and a J-beta primer mix. TCRdb re-called the 5' RACE reads with MiXCR, one entry per CDR3 protein. This sample has hundreds of thousands of distinct CDR3 sequences, with around a quarter found just once. This sample also belongs to another study, concerning T cells of mothers and their children.

The material sequenced was blood. Every receptor here comes from a boy aged 10-17 years in good health.

This chain uses TRBV9 with TRBJ1-1; D not resolved. V shed 0 bases and J shed 1 base, with 4 bases lying between them. The CDR3 is 13 amino acids. Germline V gene sequence: CDR1 SGDLS, CDR2 YYNGEE. CDR3 in amino acids: CASSVVPNTEAFF. The DNA of the CDR3 is TGTGCCAGCAGCGTAGTACCGAACACTGAAGCTTTCTTT.

This clonotype was picked up a small number of times. V is TRBV12-3 or TRBV12-4 and J is TRBJ2-7, with D hard to call. Trimming removed 3 bases at V and 6 bases at J, with 12 bases between. This CDR3 has 13 amino acids. In DNA, the CDR3 is TGTGCCAGCAGTTTTGAGTCTCTGGGCGAGCAGTACTTC. Protein sequence: CASSFESLGEQYF.

The CDR3: CASSGMTGEKLFF. As DNA, the CDR3 is TGCGCCAGCAGCGGGATGACAGGGGAAAAACTGTTTTTT. The rearrangement joins TRBV5-1 to TRBJ1-4; TRBD1 matches at 7 bases. The CDR3 spans 13 residues. CDR1 and CDR2 from the germline V gene are SGHRS and YFSETQ. V shed 4 bases, J shed 8 bases, and the junction held 5 bases outside the gene matches.

V gene TRBV7-2 combines with J gene TRBJ2-1; 11 bases match TRBD2. Germline values: CDR1 SGHTA, CDR2 FQGNSA. V dropped 4 bases and J dropped 5; count of bases not matched to a gene: 7. The CDR3 spans 16 residues. CDR3 sequence (DNA): TGTGCCAGCAGCTCCCGACTAGCGGGGAATGACAATGAGCAGTTCTTC. Its protein product is CASSSRLAGNDNEQFF.

This rearrangement joins TRBV10-3 to TRBJ2-3; TRBD1 matches 8 bases. V gave up 2 bases and J gave up 2 bases; unmatched junction bases: 9. Germline V lookup: CDR1 ENHRY, CDR2 SYGVKD. The CDR3 has 17 amino acids. CDR3 region: CAISEDRGDTNTDTQYF. Here the CDR3 DNA reads TGTGCCATCAGTGAGGACAGGGGCGATACTAACACAGATACGCAGTATTTT.

The gene calls are TRBV4-1 and TRBJ2-5; D is undetermined. The DNA end favors TRBJ2-1, so the J call may be wrong. The CDR3 is made up of 11 amino acids. Germline CDR1 reads MGHRA; CDR2 reads YSYEKL. The CDR3 nucleotides are TGCGCCAGCAGCCAGTCCTATGAGCAGTTCTTC. It codes for CASSQSYEQFF.

V is TRBV12-3 or TRBV12-4 and J is TRBJ1-1; D remains unclear. This CDR3 has 12 amino acids. Trimming pared 3 bases from V and 3 bases from J, leaving 5 bases between. CDR3 sequence (DNA): TGTGCCAGCAGTTTCGCAGACACTGAAGCTTTCTTT. Translated: CASSFADTEAFF.

The chain joins TRBV28 to TRBJ2-1, with 9 bases fitting TRBD2. The CDR3 consists of 12 residues. Germline CDR1 and CDR2: MDHEN and SYDVKM. V trimming: 6 bases; J trimming: 13 bases; junction bases outside the gene matches: 7. The CDR3 loop is CASSTSGFKQFF. The DNA of the CDR3 is TGTGCCAGCAGCACTAGCGGGTTTAAACAGTTCTTC.

The J gene is TRBJ1-2, the V gene TRBV2; no reliable D call. V was trimmed by 7 bases and J by 1 base, leaving 13 bases between them. The CDR3 has 14 amino acids. In germline, CDR1 is SNHLY, CDR2 FYNNEI. The CDR3: CASTRDEVNYGYTF. The CDR3 nucleotides are TGTGCCAGCACCAGAGACGAAGTTAACTATGGCTACACCTTC. Full variable domain (missing parts from reference TRBV2 and TRBJ1-2): EPEVTQTPSHQVTQMGQEVILRCVPISNHLYFYWYRQILGQKVEFLVSFYNNEISEKSEIFDDQFSVERPDGSNFTLKIRSTKLEDSAMYFCASTRDEVNYGYTFGSGTRLTVV.

Only a few counts were recorded for this clonotype. The rearrangement links TRBV20-1 to TRBJ1-1; D unclear. This CDR3 spans 17 amino acids. Deletions cut 0 bases from V and 6 bases from J, with 23 bases between. Germline V gives CDR1 DFQATT, CDR2 SNEGSKA (reference sequence). The CDR3 DNA reads as TGCAGTGCTAGAGACCTTCCGGCAATCCCGATCTACGCTGAAGCTTTCTTT. Its protein is CSARDLPAIPIYAEAFF.

The CDR3 DNA is TGCAGTGCTAGAGAGGGCGCGATTTACACGCAGTTCTTC. This encodes CSAREGAIYTQFF. This rearrangement joins TRBV20-1 to TRBJ2-1; D call uncertain. From germline, CDR1 is DFQATT and CDR2 SNEGSKA (reference sequence). The CDR3 runs to 13 residues. V lost 0 bases, J lost 12 bases, and 15 bases lay in between.

The rearrangement links TRBV6-2 or TRBV6-3 to TRBJ2-1, with unresolved D. CDR3 size: 11 residues. Between the trimmed V and J ends, which lost 5 bases and 6 bases, there was a span of 5 bases. Germline CDR1 MNHEY, CDR2 SVGEGT. DNA of the CDR3: TGTGCCAGCAGTCGACGCAATGAGCAGTTCTTC. This sequence encodes CASSRRNEQFF.

CDR3 nucleotides: TGTGCCAGCAGTTTTCAGGCGACAGGCCGAGGGGGCTACACCTTC. This encodes CASSFQATGRGGYTF. V usage is TRBV12-3 or TRBV12-4 and J usage is TRBJ1-2; TRBD1 is a possible D gene (6 bases). The CDR3 consists of 15 residues. V lost 3 bases and J 8 bases, leaving 19 bases between the germline ends.

This clonotype turned up a few times. The chain combines TRBV6-2 or TRBV6-3 with TRBJ2-5; the match to TRBD2 covers 13 bases. The last part of the DNA fits TRBJ2-1 better; the J call may be wrong. Looked up from germline, CDR1 is MNHEY and CDR2 is SVGEGT. There are 17 residues in the CDR3. CDR3 sequence: CASSMGLAGPRSGEQFF. The CDR3 coding sequence is TGTGCCAGCAGTATGGGACTAGCGGGACCTCGAAGCGGGGAGCAGTTCTTC.

V is TRBV7-2 and J is TRBJ2-5; D perhaps matches TRBD2 (6 bases). The J call may not be correct, given that the DNA end is closer to TRBJ2-7. Germline-derived CDR1 and CDR2 are SGHTA and FQGNSA. This CDR3 is built from 14 residues. The CDR3, as DNA: TGTGCCAGCAGCTTCTGGGGCGGGAACTACGAGCAGTACTTC. Amino acid sequence: CASSFWGGNYEQYF.

The chain employs TRBV11-1 and TRBJ2-5, with 8 nucleotides matching TRBD1. Germline V CDR1 and CDR2: SGHAT, FQDESV (reference sequence). The V segment lost 5 bases and the J segment 1 base; nucleotides outside the gene matches: 3. The CDR3 runs 14 residues. The DNA of the CDR3 is TGTGCCAGCAGCGCGGACAGGGTCCAAGAGACCCAGTACTTC. Protein sequence: CASSADRVQETQYF. The complete variable domain, with remaining parts taken from reference TRBV11-1 and TRBJ2-5, reads EAEVAQSPRYKITEKSQAVAFWCDPISGHATLYWYRQILGQGPELLVQFQDESVVDDSQLPKDRFSAERLKGVDSTLKIQPAELGDSAMYLCASSADRVQETQYFGPGTRLLVL.

A remark on this clonotype: The junction does not match germline at one end; this may be a read error. The chain employs TRBV4-1 and TRBJ2-2, with D possibly being TRBD2 (6 bases). The CDR3 covers 15 residues. Germline V gene lookup returns CDR1 MGHRA and CDR2 YSYEKL. The CDR3 loop reads CASGDGGIGTGELLF. DNA of the CDR3: TGCGCCAGCGGCGATGGCGGGATAGGAACCGGGGAGCTGCTTTTT.

The sample holds a few counts of this clonotype. This chain joins TRBV7-3 and TRBJ2-7; D may be TRBD2 (5 bases). The V and J ends lost 1 base and 2 bases respectively, with 15 bases between them. Germline V gene data show CDR1 as SGHTA and CDR2 as FQGTGA. CDR3 length equals 16 residues. The CDR3 nucleotides are TGTGCCAGCAGCTTAAGAACGGGGAAAATTCCCTACGAGCAGTACTTC. As protein: CASSLRTGKIPYEQYF.

The V gene is TRBV4-1, the J gene TRBJ1-2; 8 nucleotides agree with TRBD1. Per the germline V gene, CDR1 is MGHRA and CDR2 is YSYEKL. V gave up 4 bases and J gave up 8 bases; unmatched junction bases: 18. This CDR3 is built from 17 residues. In DNA, the CDR3 is TGCGCCAGCAGCCCTGGACAGGGAGTGGACACCTATGAGGGCTACACCTTC. It yields the protein CASSPGQGVDTYEGYTF.

The CDR3 sequence: CSAEGGNGNTIYF. CDR3 nucleotides: TGCAGCGCAGAAGGAGGGAATGGAAACACCATATATTTT. The chain carries TRBV29-1 and TRBJ1-3; the D is unclear. The CDR3 consists of 13 residues. Looked up from germline, CDR1 is SQVTM and CDR2 is ANQGSEA. Between the trimmed V and J ends, which lost 7 bases and 3 bases, there was a span of 13 bases.